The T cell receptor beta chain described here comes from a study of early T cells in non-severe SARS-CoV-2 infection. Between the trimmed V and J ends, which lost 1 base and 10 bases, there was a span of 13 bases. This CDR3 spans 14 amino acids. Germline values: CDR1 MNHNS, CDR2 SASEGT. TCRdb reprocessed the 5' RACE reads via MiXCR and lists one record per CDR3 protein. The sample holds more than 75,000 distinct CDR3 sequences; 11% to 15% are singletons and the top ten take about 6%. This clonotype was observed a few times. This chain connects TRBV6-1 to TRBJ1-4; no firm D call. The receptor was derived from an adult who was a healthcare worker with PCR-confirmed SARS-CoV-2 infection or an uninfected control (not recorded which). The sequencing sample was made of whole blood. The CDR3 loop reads CASSEVGRSGKLFF. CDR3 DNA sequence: TGTGCCAGCAGTGAAGTGGGCAGAAGCGGAAAACTGTTTTTT.